These T cell receptor beta chains were read from a single sample in a study of T cells in Graves' hyperthyroidism and ophthalmopathy. MiXCR, applied by TCRdb to the multiplex PCR reads, yields one record per CDR3 protein. Of 300,000 to 350,000 distinct CDR3 sequences in the sample, about 18% are singletons; the top ten hold around 50%. What was sequenced was blood. The receptors stem from a woman in her forties or fifties with Graves' hyperthyroidism. Each CDR3 is given with its conserved first and last residue. Each record gives: V gene, D gene, J gene, clone size, CDR3 protein, CDR3 DNA. A D gene is named only where the DNA matches it firmly. Expanded clones are given a class, and other clones once, few, many or no size at all.

v_call: TRBV5-1; d_call: .; j_call: TRBJ1-1; clone_size: many; cdr3_aa: CASSWTAGTEAFF; cdr3_nt: TGCGCCAGCAGCTGGACCGCTGGGACTGAAGCTTTCTTT
v_call: TRBV30; d_call: .; j_call: TRBJ2-3; clone_size: .; cdr3_aa: CAWSLGVRDTQYF; cdr3_nt: TGTGCCTGGAGCTTGGGGGTCAGGGATACGCAGTATTTT
v_call: TRBV19; d_call: .; j_call: TRBJ2-6; clone_size: .; cdr3_aa: CASSMGRGSGANVLTF; cdr3_nt: TGTGCCAGTAGTATGGGTAGGGGATCCGGGGCCAACGTCCTGACTTTC
v_call: TRBV25-1; d_call: .; j_call: TRBJ2-3; clone_size: .; cdr3_aa: CASSGQGAFSAWASGGRHTDTQYF; cdr3_nt: TGTGCCAGCAGTGGACAGGGGGCCTTTTCCGCGTGGGCTAGCGGGGGTCGGCACACAGATACGCAGTATTTT
v_call: TRBV4-1; d_call: TRBD1; j_call: TRBJ2-1; clone_size: once; cdr3_aa: CASSLQGAGEQFF; cdr3_nt: TGCGCCAGCAGCCTCCAGGGGGCCGGGGAGCAGTTCTTC
v_call: TRBV12-3/TRBV12-4; d_call: TRBD1; j_call: TRBJ1-1; clone_size: .; cdr3_aa: CASSFSRTGAEAFF; cdr3_nt: TGTGCCAGCAGCTTTTCCCGGACAGGGGCTGAAGCTTTCTTT
v_call: TRBV7-9; d_call: TRBD2; j_call: TRBJ2-2; clone_size: few; cdr3_aa: CASSLIGLAETGELFF; cdr3_nt: TGTGCCAGCAGCTTAATCGGACTAGCGGAGACCGGGGAGCTGTTTTTT
v_call: TRBV12-3/TRBV12-4; d_call: TRBD2; j_call: TRBJ2-1; clone_size: many; cdr3_aa: CASSFGDTLLAGGLYSYNEQFF; cdr3_nt: TGTGCCAGCAGTTTTGGGGACACTCTACTAGCGGGAGGCCTTTATTCCTACAATGAGCAGTTCTTC
v_call: TRBV29-1; d_call: .; j_call: TRBJ2-5; clone_size: few; cdr3_aa: CSVEGQQETQYF; cdr3_nt: TGCAGCGTTGAGGGCCAGCAAGAGACCCAGTACTTC
v_call: TRBV25-1; d_call: .; j_call: TRBJ2-5; clone_size: .; cdr3_aa: CASSEVNRQETQYF; cdr3_nt: TGTGCCAGCAGTGAGGTAAACAGACAAGAGACCCAGTACTTC
v_call: TRBV6-2/TRBV6-3; d_call: .; j_call: TRBJ2-2; clone_size: few; cdr3_aa: CASTRGDTGELFF; cdr3_nt: TGTGCCAGCACCAGGGGGGACACCGGGGAGCTGTTTTTT
v_call: TRBV6-1; d_call: TRBD1; j_call: TRBJ1-1; clone_size: .; cdr3_aa: CASSIQTGRETEAFF; cdr3_nt: TGTGCCAGCAGTATCCAGACAGGGAGAGAGACTGAAGCTTTCTTT
v_call: TRBV30; d_call: TRBD2; j_call: TRBJ2-3; clone_size: .; cdr3_aa: CAWSVRGRAGDTQYF; cdr3_nt: TGTGCCTGGAGTGTACGCGGGAGGGCCGGGGATACGCAGTATTTT
v_call: TRBV6-1; d_call: TRBD2; j_call: TRBJ2-7; clone_size: few; cdr3_aa: CASTFSSGSNYEQYF; cdr3_nt: TGTGCCAGCACATTCTCTAGCGGGAGCAACTACGAGCAGTACTTC
v_call: TRBV20-1; d_call: .; j_call: TRBJ2-6; clone_size: few; cdr3_aa: CSARGSGGAGANVLTF; cdr3_nt: TGCAGTGCTAGAGGTTCGGGTGGGGCTGGGGCCAACGTCCTGACTTTC
v_call: TRBV27; d_call: .; j_call: TRBJ2-3; clone_size: .; cdr3_aa: CASTPGWGTDTQYF; cdr3_nt: TGTGCCAGCACCCCGGGGTGGGGCACAGATACGCAGTATTTT
v_call: TRBV27; d_call: TRBD1; j_call: TRBJ2-1; clone_size: .; cdr3_aa: CASTNTDRVEQFF; cdr3_nt: TGTGCCAGCACGAACACCGACAGGGTTGAGCAGTTCTTC
v_call: TRBV27; d_call: .; j_call: TRBJ2-1; clone_size: few; cdr3_aa: CASSARGLGDNEQFF; cdr3_nt: TGTGCCAGCAGTGCCCGGGGGTTAGGCGACAATGAGCAGTTCTTC
v_call: TRBV30; d_call: .; j_call: TRBJ2-7; clone_size: .; cdr3_aa: CAWSERDRRYEQYF; cdr3_nt: TGTGCCTGGAGTGAGCGGGACAGAAGATACGAGCAGTACTTC
v_call: TRBV27; d_call: .; j_call: TRBJ2-2; clone_size: few; cdr3_aa: CASSFRSIGLLFF; cdr3_nt: TGTGCCAGCAGTTTCAGATCCATCGGTTTGCTGTTTTTT
v_call: TRBV12-3/TRBV12-4; d_call: TRBD2; j_call: TRBJ2-5; clone_size: many; cdr3_aa: CASRRSGGLQETQYF; cdr3_nt: TGTGCCAGTCGGCGAAGCGGGGGACTCCAAGAGACCCAGTACTTC
v_call: TRBV19; d_call: TRBD2; j_call: TRBJ2-1; clone_size: few; cdr3_aa: CASSQLAGVAYNEQFF; cdr3_nt: TGTGCCAGTAGCCAACTAGCGGGAGTTGCCTACAATGAGCAGTTCTTC
v_call: TRBV7-9; d_call: .; j_call: TRBJ2-5; clone_size: many; cdr3_aa: CASSLEEGQSSDWRTQYF; cdr3_nt: TGTGCCAGCAGTCTGGAGGAGGGACAATCTTCCGATTGGAGAACCCAGTACTTC
v_call: TRBV28; d_call: .; j_call: TRBJ1-2; clone_size: .; cdr3_aa: CASSWRQDTGGYTF; cdr3_nt: TGTGCCAGCAGTTGGAGACAGGATACCGGTGGCTACACCTTC
v_call: TRBV7-2; d_call: .; j_call: TRBJ2-2; clone_size: many; cdr3_aa: CASSQLRAGELFF; cdr3_nt: TGTGCCAGCAGCCAACTTAGGGCCGGGGAGCTGTTTTTT
v_call: TRBV11-2; d_call: .; j_call: TRBJ2-3; clone_size: many; cdr3_aa: CASSFRRGPSTDTQYF; cdr3_nt: TGTGCCAGCAGCTTTAGGCGGGGGCCTAGCACAGATACGCAGTATTTT
v_call: TRBV20-1; d_call: TRBD1; j_call: TRBJ1-1; clone_size: .; cdr3_aa: CSARPGQDTEAFF; cdr3_nt: TGCAGTGCTAGACCGGGACAGGACACTGAAGCTTTCTTT
v_call: TRBV6-1; d_call: .; j_call: TRBJ2-2; clone_size: many; cdr3_aa: CASSESAQWAGELFF; cdr3_nt: TGTGCCAGCAGTGAATCGGCACAGTGGGCCGGGGAGCTGTTTTTT
v_call: TRBV27; d_call: .; j_call: TRBJ2-4; clone_size: many; cdr3_aa: CASRGAKNIQYF; cdr3_nt: TGTGCCAGCAGGGGTGCCAAAAACATTCAGTACTTC
v_call: TRBV4-1; d_call: .; j_call: TRBJ1-2; clone_size: .; cdr3_aa: CASSQGSREYGYTF; cdr3_nt: TGCGCCAGCAGCCAAGGGTCCAGAGAGTATGGCTACACCTTC
v_call: TRBV5-1; d_call: TRBD1; j_call: TRBJ2-2; clone_size: .; cdr3_aa: CASSTGVTTEELFF; cdr3_nt: TGCGCCAGCAGCACAGGGGTTACCACCGAGGAGCTGTTTTTT
v_call: TRBV6-2/TRBV6-3; d_call: TRBD1; j_call: TRBJ1-4; clone_size: .; cdr3_aa: CASSTRTGANEKLFF; cdr3_nt: TGTGCCAGCAGTACCCGGACAGGGGCTAATGAAAAACTGTTTTTT
v_call: TRBV6-5; d_call: TRBD1; j_call: TRBJ2-7; clone_size: .; cdr3_aa: CASSSPTGGGEQYF; cdr3_nt: TGTGCCAGCAGTTCACCGACAGGGGGAGGAGAGCAGTACTTC
v_call: TRBV11-2; d_call: .; j_call: TRBJ1-1; clone_size: many; cdr3_aa: CASSLPKGGPEAFF; cdr3_nt: TGTGCCAGCAGCTTACCGAAGGGTGGTCCTGAAGCTTTCTTT
v_call: TRBV15; d_call: .; j_call: TRBJ1-3; clone_size: .; cdr3_aa: CATSSRTSGNTIYF; cdr3_nt: TGTGCCACCAGCAGCAGGACCTCTGGAAACACCATATATTTT
v_call: TRBV18; d_call: .; j_call: TRBJ2-2; clone_size: few; cdr3_aa: CASSLRQSGNTGELFF; cdr3_nt: TGTGCCAGCTCACTTCGCCAATCTGGGAACACCGGGGAGCTGTTTTTT
v_call: TRBV7-9; d_call: .; j_call: TRBJ1-2; clone_size: .; cdr3_aa: CASSSSGVGGYTF; cdr3_nt: TGTGCCAGCAGCTCATCAGGGGTGGGAGGCTACACCTTC
v_call: TRBV19; d_call: .; j_call: TRBJ2-5; clone_size: few; cdr3_aa: CASSTAGQRTGTQYF; cdr3_nt: TGTGCCAGTAGTACCGCTGGTCAGCGGACCGGGACCCAGTACTTC
v_call: TRBV6-2/TRBV6-3; d_call: .; j_call: TRBJ1-2; clone_size: .; cdr3_aa: CASSLGGPSNYGYTF; cdr3_nt: TGTGCCAGCAGTTTGGGGGGACCTTCTAACTATGGCTACACCTTC
v_call: TRBV7-3; d_call: .; j_call: TRBJ2-3; clone_size: many; cdr3_aa: CASSLQTGTDTQYF; cdr3_nt: TGTGCCAGCAGCTTACAAACAGGGACAGATACGCAGTATTTT
v_call: TRBV2; d_call: .; j_call: TRBJ2-5; clone_size: many; cdr3_aa: CASSETRQETQYF; cdr3_nt: TGTGCCAGCAGTGAAACGCGGCAAGAGACCCAGTACTTC
v_call: TRBV2; d_call: .; j_call: TRBJ1-2; clone_size: many; cdr3_aa: CASSPGELVYGYTF; cdr3_nt: TGTGCCAGCAGTCCGGGGGAGTTGGTGTATGGCTACACCTTC
v_call: TRBV27; d_call: TRBD2; j_call: TRBJ2-1; clone_size: many; cdr3_aa: CASSALAGLHNEQFF; cdr3_nt: TGTGCCAGCAGTGCCCTAGCGGGGTTGCACAATGAGCAGTTCTTC
v_call: TRBV5-1; d_call: TRBD1; j_call: TRBJ2-1; clone_size: .; cdr3_aa: CASRQGANEQFF; cdr3_nt: TGCGCCAGCAGACAGGGGGCCAATGAGCAGTTCTTC
v_call: TRBV2; d_call: TRBD1; j_call: TRBJ1-1; clone_size: many; cdr3_aa: CASIGQGAREAFF; cdr3_nt: TGTGCCAGCATTGGACAGGGGGCGAGGGAAGCTTTCTTT
v_call: TRBV11-3; d_call: TRBD2; j_call: TRBJ2-1; clone_size: few; cdr3_aa: CASSPEAGANEQFF; cdr3_nt: TGTGCCAGCAGCCCTGAAGCGGGAGCCAATGAGCAGTTCTTC
v_call: TRBV7-9; d_call: .; j_call: TRBJ2-1; clone_size: many; cdr3_aa: CASSFFPISYNEQFF; cdr3_nt: TGTGCCAGCAGCTTCTTCCCGATCTCCTACAATGAGCAGTTCTTC
v_call: TRBV5-4; d_call: TRBD1; j_call: TRBJ1-2; clone_size: once; cdr3_aa: CASRWDRANYGYTF; cdr3_nt: TGTGCCAGCAGATGGGACAGGGCCAACTATGGCTACACCTTC
v_call: TRBV12-3/TRBV12-4; d_call: TRBD1; j_call: TRBJ2-2; clone_size: few; cdr3_aa: CASSSEGQGDTGELFF; cdr3_nt: TGTGCCAGCAGTTCTGAGGGACAGGGCGACACCGGGGAGCTGTTTTTT